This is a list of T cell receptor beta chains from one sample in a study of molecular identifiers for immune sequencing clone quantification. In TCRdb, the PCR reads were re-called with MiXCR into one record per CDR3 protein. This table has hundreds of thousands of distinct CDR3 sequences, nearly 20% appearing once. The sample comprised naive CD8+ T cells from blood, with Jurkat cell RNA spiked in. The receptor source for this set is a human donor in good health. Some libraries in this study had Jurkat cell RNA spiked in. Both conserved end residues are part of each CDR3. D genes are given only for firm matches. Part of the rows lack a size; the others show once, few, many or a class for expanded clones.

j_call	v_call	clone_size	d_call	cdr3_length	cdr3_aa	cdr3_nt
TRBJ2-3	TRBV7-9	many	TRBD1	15	CASSSGQASTDTQYF	TGTGCCAGCAGCTCCGGACAGGCTAGCACAGATACGCAGTATTTT
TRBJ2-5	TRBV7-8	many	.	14	CASSLDEYQETQYF	TGTGCCAGCAGCTTAGACGAGTACCAAGAGACCCAGTACTTC
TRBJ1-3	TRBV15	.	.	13	CATRNSGKDTIYF	TGTGCCACGAGGAATAGCGGGAAGGACACCATATATTTT
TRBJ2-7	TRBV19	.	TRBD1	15	CASSVGQGLTYERYF	TGTGCCAGTAGTGTGGGACAGGGCCTCACCTACGAGCGGTACTTC
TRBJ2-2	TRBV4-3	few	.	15	CASSQASGYTGELFF	TGCGCCAGCAGCCAAGCCTCGGGGTATACGGGGGAGCTGTTTTTT
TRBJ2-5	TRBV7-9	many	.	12	CASSSIQETQYF	TGTGCCAGCAGCTCCATACAAGAGACCCAGTACTTC
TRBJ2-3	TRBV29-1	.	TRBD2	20	CSVVFPLAGGPIGFTGTQYF	TGCAGCGTTGTATTCCCACTAGCGGGAGGGCCAATCGGATTCACAGGTACGCAGTATTTC
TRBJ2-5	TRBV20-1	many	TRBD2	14	CSARGAGVQETQYF	TGCAGTGCTAGGGGAGCGGGGGTACAAGAGACCCAGTACTTC
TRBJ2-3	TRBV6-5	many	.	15	CASSYENSGTDTQYF	TGTGCCAGCAGTTATGAAAACTCGGGCACAGATACGCAGTATTTT
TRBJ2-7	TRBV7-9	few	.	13	CASSATGREEQYF	TGTGCCAGCTCAGCTACCGGGAGAGAGGAGCAGTACTTC
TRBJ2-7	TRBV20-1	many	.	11	CSGLEGYEQYF	TGCAGTGGCCTCGAGGGCTACGAGCAGTACTTC
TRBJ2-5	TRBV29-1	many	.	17	CSVEAATPAGWGEAQYF	TGCAGCGTTGAAGCCGCAACCCCGGCAGGGTGGGGTGAGGCCCAGTACTTC
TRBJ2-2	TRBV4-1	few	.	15	CASSPGPEGDGELFF	TGCGCCAGCAGTCCCGGTCCAGAGGGAGACGGGGAGCTGTTTTTT
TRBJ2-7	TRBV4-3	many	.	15	CASSPDRGGYNEQYF	TGCGCCAGCAGCCCAGATCGCGGGGGCTATAACGAGCAGTACTTC
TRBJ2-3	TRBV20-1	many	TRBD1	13	CSVQGDPTDTQYF	TGCAGTGTTCAGGGGGACCCCACAGATACGCAGTATTTT
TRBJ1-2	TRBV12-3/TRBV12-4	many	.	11	CASSLGLGYTF	TGTGCCAGCAGTTTGGGCCTGGGCTACACCTTC
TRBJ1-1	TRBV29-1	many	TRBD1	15	CSGTHRGQTNTEAFF	TGCAGCGGAACCCACAGGGGCCAAACGAACACTGAAGCTTTCTTT